This T cell receptor beta chain is drawn from a study of T cell responses to AZD1222 COVID-19 vaccine (dated by TCRdb to about 2021). General notes on the study: A total of 230 or so trial participants underwent TCR sequencing, of whom about 200 received two doses of AZD1222 and about 26 received two doses of the MenACWY control vaccine. Enrollment into the trials was organized by age into subgroups of 18-55, 56-69 and 70-plus years, and those subgroups contained 148, 28 and 57 TCR-sequenced participants, respectively.

The germline V gene supplies CDR1 ENHRY and CDR2 SYGVKD. Inclusive of the bounding cysteine and phenylalanine, the CDR3 is 15 residues long. Left in the record is the CDR3 DNA by itself, 45 bases read in frame from the first base. V is trimmed back by 5 bases and J by 3 bases, and the junction contains 8 bases that no gene match accounts for. Per the publication, the time point label means: about 28 days (+/-7) after the second vaccine dose. Because spike-specific TCR depth and breadth did not differ between the two schedules, AZD1222 recipients who got a second dose at roughly 4 weeks were pooled with those who got a second dose at roughly 12 weeks. Samples from vaccinated people were obtained from the UK trials COV001 and COV002, which included a single-blind randomized controlled phase 2/3 trial of AZD1222 (ChAdOx1 nCoV-19) in healthy adults. For TCRbeta chain sequencing, PBMC samples from trial participants were taken at day 0 and at day 28 after the second dose.

The CDR3 regions of human TCRbeta chains were analyzed by immunosequencing. Under the source paper's analysis protocol: TCRs in the repertoires were matched against a reference library of SARS-CoV-2-specific TCRs that had been generated with the MIRA antigen-specificity platform. Breadth was defined as the fraction of unique TCRs that were SARS-CoV-2-associated, and depth was defined as the fraction of total T cells that were SARS-CoV-2-associated. Using the MIRA data, every spike-specific TCR was mapped to the spike region that the TCR reacted to and assigned to either a CD4 or a CD8 class. Log10-transformed breadth and depth values were compared by one-way ANOVA with Sidak's multiple comparisons tests. TCRdb retrieved this table from immuneACCESS and kept in-frame rearrangements only. Not all clones are present; in checked studies, unresolved V genes account for under half, and no reason is known for the remainder. V and J calls and clone size follow that table, whereas D and trimming were derived from the DNA. The sample table shows more than 80,000 clones, and roughly 91% are seen once. The leading ten clones occupy 7.5% to 9% of the sample.

Concerning this clone: Its antigen is still unknown. The input lacks base qualities; no much larger clone sits a single base away.

The research as a whole found: A significant rise in spike-specific TCR breadth and depth was observed after two AZD1222 doses relative to day 0 and relative to MenACWY recipients. Most participants were white British and females outnumbered males, and the authors suggested that clonal diversity may have been underestimated. In the small 56-69-year group, the increase in depth fell short of significance, most likely because of low power. Because no day 14 peak-response samples were available, the repertoires could be characterized only after the peak T cell response. Reportedly, almost half of the unique spike-specific TCRs recognized epitopes lying outside the regions that are mutated in the B.1.351 and B.1.1.7 variants. Conclusions about previously exposed vaccinees were limited because only six AZD1222 recipients were SARS-CoV-2 seropositive at baseline. The whole spike protein was spanned by vaccine-associated CD4 TCRs, and dominant responses were seen in regions 160-218 and 743-854.

This TCR was recovered from an adult who received the AZD1222 COVID-19 vaccine. This sample comprised peripheral blood, obtained 28 days after the second AZD1222 dose. The sequence links TRBV10-3 to TRBJ2-7; 9 central bases correspond to TRBD1. The CDR3 reads CAISFGQGLGYEQYF. In nucleotide form, the sequence is TGTGCCATCAGTTTCGGACAGGGGTTAGGCTACGAGCAGTACTTC.